A single TCR beta chain is shown here with its context. This sample is part of a study of blood T cell repertoires in COVID-19. About the study: Sources were T cells, B-cell-depleted T cells, or PBMCs; the material itself was cDNA or gDNA.

Sequenced by immunoSEQ multiplex PCR; TCRdb stores in-frame clones only, minus some. The sample has roughly 68,000 clones, roughly 80% seen once. The CDR3 totals 16 residues. Germline V gene lookup returns CDR1 LNHDA and CDR2 SQIVND (reference sequence). Unmatched junction bases numbered 10, after V lost 6 bases and J lost 4 bases. The genes are TRBV19 and TRBJ2-2, with 8 bases aligning to TRBD1. Sequenced: peripheral blood. The TCR originated in a woman in her 50s with acute or convalescent COVID-19. CDR3 sequence (DNA): TGTGCCAGTAGGATCGGGCAGGGGGCGGGCACCGGGGAGCTGTTTTTT. Protein: CASRIGQGAGTGELFF.